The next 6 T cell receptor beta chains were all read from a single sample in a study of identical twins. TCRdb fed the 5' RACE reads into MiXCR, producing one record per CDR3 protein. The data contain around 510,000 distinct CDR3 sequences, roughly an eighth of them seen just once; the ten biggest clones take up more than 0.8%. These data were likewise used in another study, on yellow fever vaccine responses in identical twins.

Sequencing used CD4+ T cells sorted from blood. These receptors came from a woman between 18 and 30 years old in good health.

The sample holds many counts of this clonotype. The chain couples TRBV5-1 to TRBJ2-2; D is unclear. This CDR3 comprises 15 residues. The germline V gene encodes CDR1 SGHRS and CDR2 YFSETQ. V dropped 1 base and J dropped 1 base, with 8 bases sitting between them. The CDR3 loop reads CASSLRVENTGELFF. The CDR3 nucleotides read TGCGCCAGCAGCTTGAGGGTCGAGAACACCGGGGAGCTGTTTTTT. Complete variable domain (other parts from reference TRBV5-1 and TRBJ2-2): KAGVTQTPRYLIKTRGQQVTLSCSPISGHRSVSWYQQTPGQGLQFLFEYFSETQRNKGNFPGRFSGRQFSNSRSEMNVSTLELGDSALYLCASSLRVENTGELFFGEGSRLTVL.

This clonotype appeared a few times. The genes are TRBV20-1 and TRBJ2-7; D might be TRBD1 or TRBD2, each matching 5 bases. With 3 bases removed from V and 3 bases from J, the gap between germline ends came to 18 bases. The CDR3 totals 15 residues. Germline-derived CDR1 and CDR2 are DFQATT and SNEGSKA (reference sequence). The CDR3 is CSARPRRGPYYEQYF. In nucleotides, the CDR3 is TGCAGTGCTAGGCCTCGACGGGGCCCTTACTACGAGCAGTACTTC.

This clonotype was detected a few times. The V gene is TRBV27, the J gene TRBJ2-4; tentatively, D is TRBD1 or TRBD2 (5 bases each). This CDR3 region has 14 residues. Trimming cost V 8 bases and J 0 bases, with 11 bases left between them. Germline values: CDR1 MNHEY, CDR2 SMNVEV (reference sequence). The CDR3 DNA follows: TGTGCCAGCCGGGGCTGGCAAGCCAAAAACATTCAGTACTTC. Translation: CASRGWQAKNIQYF.

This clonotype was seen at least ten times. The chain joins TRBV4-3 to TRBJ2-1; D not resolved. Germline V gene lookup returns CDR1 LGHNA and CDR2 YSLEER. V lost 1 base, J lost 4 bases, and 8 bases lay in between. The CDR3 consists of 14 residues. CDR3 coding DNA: TGCGCCAGCAGCCAAGGACTGGGGTACAATGAGCAGTTCTTC. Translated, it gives CASSQGLGYNEQFF.

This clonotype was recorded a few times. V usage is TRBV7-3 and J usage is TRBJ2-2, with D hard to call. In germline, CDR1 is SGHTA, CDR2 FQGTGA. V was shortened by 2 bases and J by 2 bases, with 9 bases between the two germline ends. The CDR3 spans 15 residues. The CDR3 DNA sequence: TGTGCCAGCAGCTTACAGGCAGTTAACACCGGGGAGCTGTTTTTT. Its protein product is CASSLQAVNTGELFF.

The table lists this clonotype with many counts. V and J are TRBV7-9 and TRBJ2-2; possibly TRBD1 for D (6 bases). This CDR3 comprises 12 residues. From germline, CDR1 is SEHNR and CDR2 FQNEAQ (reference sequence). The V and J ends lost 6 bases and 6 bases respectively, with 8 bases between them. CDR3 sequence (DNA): TGTGCCAGCAGAGCAGGGGCCGGGGAGCTGTTTTTT. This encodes CASRAGAGELFF.